This entry features one TCR beta chain sequence. These data come from a study of blood T cell repertoires in COVID-19. Turning to the study itself: Some COVID-19 samples were acute and others convalescent; all came from the United States, Italy and Spain. Sources were T cells, B-cell-depleted T cells, or PBMCs; the material itself was cDNA or gDNA.

The CDR3 length is 18 residues. V lost 4 bases, J lost 7 bases, and 20 bases stayed unmatched. The V gene's germline CDR1 is SGHRS and CDR2 YFSETQ. Methods used by the authors: Amplification with reference gene primers provided the estimates of nucleated cell counts. Assay: immunoSEQ multiplex PCR; the TCRdb copy retains only in-frame clones and omits some. V, J and clone size were drawn from that table, and D and trimming were deduced from the DNA. Here the sample spans tens of thousands of clones, 82% being singletons. Material: peripheral blood. This sequence originates from a man aged 50 or older with active or convalescent COVID-19. The V call is TRBV5-1, the J call TRBJ1-1, with 9 nucleotides matching TRBD1. The CDR3 protein is CASSRTGTGLERVDEAFF. For the CDR3, the DNA is TGCGCCAGCAGCCGCACCGGGACAGGGTTGGAGAGGGTGGATGAAGCTTTCTTT.